One sample yielded the 3 T cell receptor beta chains listed below, sequenced in a study of CD8+ T cells in alopecia areata. Described treatment: oral pan-JAK inhibitor, 5-10 mg twice daily. Reverse transcribed after extraction, RNA yielded cDNA as the sequencing template. Libraries were prepared by immunoSEQ multiplex PCR; TCRdb keeps only in-frame clonotypes and omits some of them. The data show about 110,000 clones, 56% seen once. Sample: CD4+ T cells sorted from blood, taken at week 24, from a patient treated with tofacitinib. The origin of the receptors is a human donor with alopecia areata.

This chain links TRBV7-8 with TRBJ2-4, with D perhaps matching TRBD2 (7 bases). Germline V CDR1 and CDR2: SGHVS, FQNEAQ. Trimming shortened V by 4 bases and J by 8 bases, and 18 bases separated the two germline ends. CDR3 length equals 15 residues. CDR3 nucleotides: TGTGCCAGCAGCTATCTACAGGGAGGGTCGGACATTCAGTACTTC. This encodes CASSYLQGGSDIQYF.

This sequence joins TRBV5-1 and TRBJ2-3; D call uncertain. CDR3 size: 13 residues. V was trimmed by 5 bases and J by 2 bases, leaving 9 bases between them. The germline CDR1 and CDR2 sequences are SGHRS and YFSETQ. CDR3 residues: CASSPTNTDTQYF. The DNA for the CDR3 is TGCGCCAGCAGTCCAACAAACACAGATACGCAGTATTTT.

The chain has TRBV30 and TRBJ2-7, with 10 bases that match TRBD2. CDR1 is GTSNPN, CDR2 SVGIG, per germline (reference sequence). J gave up 4 bases and V 1 base, and 4 bases lay outside the gene matches. The CDR3 sequence is 14 residues long. CDR3 protein: CAWSGSGGPYEQYF. The CDR3 nucleotides are TGTGCCTGGAGTGGTAGCGGGGGGCCTTACGAGCAGTACTTC. The entire variable domain, with the rest obtained from reference TRBV30 and TRBJ2-7, is as follows: SQTIHQWPATLVQPVGSPLSLECTVEGTSNPNLYWYRQAAGRGLQLLFYSVGIGQISSEVPQNLSASRPQDRQFILSSKKLLLSDSGFYLCAWSGSGGPYEQYFGPGTRLTVT.